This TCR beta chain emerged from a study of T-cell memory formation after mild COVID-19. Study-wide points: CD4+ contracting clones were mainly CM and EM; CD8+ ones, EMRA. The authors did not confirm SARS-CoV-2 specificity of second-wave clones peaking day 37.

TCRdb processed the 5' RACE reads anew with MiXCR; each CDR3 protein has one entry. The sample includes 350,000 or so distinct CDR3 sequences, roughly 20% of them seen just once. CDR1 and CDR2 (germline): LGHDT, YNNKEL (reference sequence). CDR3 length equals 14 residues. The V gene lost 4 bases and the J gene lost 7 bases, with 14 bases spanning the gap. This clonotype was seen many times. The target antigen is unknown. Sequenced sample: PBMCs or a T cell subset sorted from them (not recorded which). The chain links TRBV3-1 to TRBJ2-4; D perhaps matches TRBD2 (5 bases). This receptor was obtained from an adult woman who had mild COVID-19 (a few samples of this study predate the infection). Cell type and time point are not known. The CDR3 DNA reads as TGTGCCAGCAGCCCGCTTCGGGCGGGTAACATTCAGTACTTC. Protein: CASSPLRAGNIQYF.